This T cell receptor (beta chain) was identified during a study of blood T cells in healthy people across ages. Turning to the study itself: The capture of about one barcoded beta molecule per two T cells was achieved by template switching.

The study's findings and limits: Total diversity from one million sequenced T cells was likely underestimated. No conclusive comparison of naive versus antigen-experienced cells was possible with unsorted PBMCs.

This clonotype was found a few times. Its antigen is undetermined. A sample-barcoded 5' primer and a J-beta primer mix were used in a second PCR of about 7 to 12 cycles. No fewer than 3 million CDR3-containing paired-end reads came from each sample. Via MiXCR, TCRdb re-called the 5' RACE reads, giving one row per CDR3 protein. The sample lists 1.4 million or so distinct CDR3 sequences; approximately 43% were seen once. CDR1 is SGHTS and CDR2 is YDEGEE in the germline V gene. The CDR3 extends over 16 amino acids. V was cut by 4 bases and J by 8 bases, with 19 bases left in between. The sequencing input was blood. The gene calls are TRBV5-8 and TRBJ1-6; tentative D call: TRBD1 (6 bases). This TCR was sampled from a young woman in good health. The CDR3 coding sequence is TGTGCCAGCAGCCCGTCCCGGGACATGTTCGATTCACCCCTCCACTTT. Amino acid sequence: CASSPSRDMFDSPLHF.